This note documents a single T cell receptor beta chain sequence. Its antigen is still unknown. No base quality information exists; no much larger clone differs at one position. Libraries were made using the immunoSEQ multiplex PCR assay. A mixture of 60 forward primers for TCR Vbeta segments and 13 reverse primers for TCR Jbeta segments was used in the multiplex PCR. The CDR3 region of rearranged TCR beta genes was amplified from genomic DNA with a multiplex PCR assay. Amplified TCR beta libraries were sequenced as 87-base-pair reads on the Illumina HiSeq System. The authors processed their data as follows. Across the 600 to 700 repertoires, a later analysis counted tens of millions of unique TCR beta chains, roughly 11 million of which were shared by at least two donors. A nearest-neighbor algorithm error-corrected the raw reads and collapsed the reads into unique sequences, merging closely related sequences to remove PCR and sequencing errors. Alignment of CDR3 sequences to IMGT reference sequences was used to assign V, D and J gene segments. For a sequence to be retained, at least a six-nucleotide match to both a V gene segment and a J gene segment was required. A rearrangement was called productive if the CDR3 had no stop codons and remained in frame with V and J, and every other rearrangement was called non-productive. CDR3 was defined by IMGT convention, running from the second conserved V-encoded cysteine to the conserved J-encoded phenylalanine. Sequences without an unambiguous match to a single V gene segment were excluded from the earlier analysis of 587 of the donors. In an earlier analysis of 587 of the donors, a V segment was called functional when productive rearrangements were above 56.7%, and segregating when the standard deviation between donors exceeded 5%. A statistical classification framework was developed to diagnose cytomegalovirus status using the catalog of TCR beta chain sequences. In a later analysis, TCR nucleotide sequences were compared against IMGT/GENE-DB human TR gene sequences so that V and J genes could be assigned. The TCRdist pipeline was used in a later analysis to assign CDR3 sequences and most-parsimonious VDJ recombination scenarios. A later analysis defined each TCR beta chain by its CDR3 amino acid sequence plus V-gene family, and excluded reads lacking a unique V-gene family. As a way to deal with suspected cross-contamination and a sequencing artifact, a later analysis dropped 450 to 600 nucleotide sequences that were highly shared and had low generation probability. In a later analysis, a clonal expansion index for each public chain was calculated from normalized within-repertoire ranks of inferred template counts. In a later analysis, generation probabilities were computed with a VDJ recombination model fitted to out-of-frame rearrangements, and the resulting probabilities were checked against IGoR. Hypergeometric tests were used in a later analysis to score TCR-TCR, TCR-HLA and TCR-CMV co-occurrence, with a repertoire-size bias correction applied to the TCR pairs. In a later analysis, false discovery rates were estimated by permuting HLA or CMV assignments 20 times. In a later analysis, co-occurring TCRs were grouped using DBSCAN, with TCRdist sequence similarity added in when clustering inside HLA-allele-positive subsets. Repertoires with fewer than 30,000 or more than 120,000 public chains, plus five repertoires with anomalous nucleotide sharing, were excluded from co-occurrence clustering. The table comes from immuneACCESS by way of TCRdb, which keeps in-frame sequences with V and J called. Part of the clones is missing from these tables; in studies checked, under half for an unresolved V gene and the rest for unknown reasons. V, J and clone size reflect that table, while D and trimming were determined from the DNA. The sample data list around 150,000 clones, and roughly 82% of these were observed just once. The ten largest clones capture roughly 1.6% of the sample.

This sample is part of a study of cytomegalovirus exposure and HLA in healthy donors (dated by TCRdb to about 2017). The study in broad terms: According to an earlier analysis of a few hundred of the donors, roughly 180 million T cells yielded some 110 million unique TCR beta sequences and 276 Gb of sequence data. Genome-wide SNP genotypes for about 60% of the roughly 670 donors were used in a later genetic analysis, which treated that subset as a discovery cohort. The later analysis used no new phenotypic data to find candidate immune exposures, relying instead on TCR beta sequences and their occurrence across donors. Every repertoire in the discovery cohort had been generated on one and the same sequencing platform. The study was designed to test whether signatures of past pathogen exposure could be identified by cataloging public T cell receptors. An early release covering about 600 HLA-typed donors comprised approximately 290 gigabases of sequencing data and around 80 million unique TCR sequences. The number of typed donors differed by locus: about 629-630 for A, B, C, DRB1 and DQB1; some 500 for DQA1; around 610 for DPA1; and some 430 for DPB1. The study combined high-throughput TCR immunosequencing, statistical association of individual TCRs with disease status, and machine learning to predict cytomegalovirus infection status. Because of strong linkage in the cohort, a handful of DR-DQ haplotypes were treated as single units for association and clustering. Using immunosequencing, the study profiled T cell repertoires from 666 subjects and related those repertoires to cytomegalovirus serostatus. A separate validation cohort of approximately 120 different subjects was used in addition to the roughly 700-subject first cohort. A later analysis re-examined previously published TCR beta repertoires from 610 or so donors and added high-resolution HLA genotyping to investigate patterns of TCR occurrence. In an earlier analysis of a few hundred of the donors, high-throughput TCR beta sequencing was used to judge whether each TCR beta V gene segment behaved as functional or pseudogenic. Alongside the repertoire data, information on donor age, sex, ethnicity and CMV serostatus was compiled. On average, around 240,000 unique TCR beta nucleotide sequences were sequenced per donor among roughly 430 genotyped donors of the cohort, with roughly 19% of those sequences being non-productive. Among the roughly 400 genotyped donors, approximately 77% belonged to the genetic ancestry cluster associated with self-reported Caucasian donors. Both class I and class II loci were covered by HLA typing, at four-digit resolution. The study at large found these results: A few of the identified cytomegalovirus-associated TCR beta chains were confirmed in vitro to be specific for cytomegalovirus antigens. Only TCR beta chains were sequenced in this cohort, and the absence of alpha or paired-chain data limited detectable features. The only immune exposure information available for the cohort was CMV serostatus. In the study, 150 to 200 TCR beta chains were listed as associated with cytomegalovirus. A later genetic analysis associated a missense DCLRE1C variant with V-gene and J-gene trimming of TCR beta chains, and an independent cohort replicated the association. Some IMGT-functional V segments, including TRBV6-2 and TRBV6-3, could not be distinguished by the 87-base-pair reads and were therefore excluded. A later analysis reported that several top co-occurrence clusters appeared linked to parvovirus B19, influenza, CMV and Epstein-Barr virus. Compared with equally common non-associated chains, HLA-associated TCR beta chains in a later analysis were more clonally expanded and had lower generation probabilities. According to the authors, the approach could potentially be generalized to other disease states and immunological phenotypes. While some public TCRs were present in many individuals, most TCR sequences turned up only very rarely across donors. Sequencing depth was assumed to be roughly uniform across donors in the presence/absence analyses, though that assumption may not hold. According to a later analysis, most CMV-associated TCR beta chains appeared to be HLA-restricted, and the HLA associations seemed to be driven largely by CMV exposure. In both the original and validation cohorts, the classifier was reported to diagnose cytomegalovirus status with high specificity and sensitivity. Compared with the roughly 670-donor mean, donors in an Asian-associated ancestry cluster had fewer N-insertions in productive TCRs, according to a later genetic analysis. A further reported finding was that TCR beta sequences accurately predicted the HLA-A and HLA-B alleles for most subjects in the first cohort. Fewer than 20 rarely observed V segments, including chromosome 9 orphons, were excluded from the earlier analysis of approximately 500 of the donors because counts were too low. An earlier analysis of approximately 570 of the donors showed that most TCR beta V segments appeared in productive rearrangements either about 87% or about 30% of the time, which broadly matched IMGT annotations. Correlated functional status among segregating V segments might reflect linkage disequilibrium, but an unknown experimental factor could not be ruled out. Because some donors lacked HLA typing at each locus, the association tests relied only on the typed subset. When HLA alleles, especially DR and DQ, strongly co-occurred, TCR associations were difficult to assign to individual alleles. A cluster of highly shared sequence variants was judged likely to be a technical artifact of the sequencing pipeline. According to a later analysis, TCR association rates differed among HLA loci, with DRB1 alleles showing the most associated TCRs and HLA-C alleles showing the fewest. At a false discovery rate of 0.05, a later analysis linked 15,000 to 20,000 TCR beta sequences to specific HLA alleles.

The cohort consisted of approximately 690 healthy bone marrow donors. All cohort members were sampled while nominally healthy, although unrecorded immune exposures were likely present. The donor was CMV seropositive and was included in the group of some 290 seropositive cohort members. Every donor gave a peripheral blood sample, and the peripheral blood mononuclear cells from that sample were used for TCR beta sequencing. Genomic DNA extraction from the blood cell samples was performed with the Qiagen DNeasy Blood Extraction Kit. Including cysteine and phenylalanine, the CDR3 has 13 amino acids. Only the CDR3 part of the read is kept: 39 bases, read in frame from the first base. V lost 6 bases and J lost 5 bases, and the count of bases not matched to a germline gene is 6. The germline V gene encodes CDR1 MNHNY and CDR2 SVGAGI (reference sequence).

In this chain, TRBV6-6 is recombined with TRBJ1-2, and 7 junctional nucleotides match TRBD1. Source material: PBMCs. This receptor was taken from a girl between 5 and 17 years old in good health and CMV-seropositive. The CDR3 is CASRRGTEYGYTF. The base sequence is TGTGCCAGCAGGCGCGGGACAGAATATGGCTACACCTTC.